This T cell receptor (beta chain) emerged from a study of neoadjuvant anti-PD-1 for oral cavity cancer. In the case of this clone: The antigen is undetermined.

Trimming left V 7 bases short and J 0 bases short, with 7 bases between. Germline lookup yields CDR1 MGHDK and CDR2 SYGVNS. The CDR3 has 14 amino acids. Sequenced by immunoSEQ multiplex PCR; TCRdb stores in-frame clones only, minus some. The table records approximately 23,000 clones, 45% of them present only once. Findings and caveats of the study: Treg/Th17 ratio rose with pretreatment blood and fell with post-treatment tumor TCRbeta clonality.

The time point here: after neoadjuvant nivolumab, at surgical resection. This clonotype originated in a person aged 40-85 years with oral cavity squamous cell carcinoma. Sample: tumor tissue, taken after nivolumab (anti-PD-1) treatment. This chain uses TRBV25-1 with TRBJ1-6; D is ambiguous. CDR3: CASKGSSYNSPLHF. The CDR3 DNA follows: TGTGCCAGCAAGGGATCCTCCTATAATTCACCCCTCCACTTT.